The 18 T cell receptor beta chains presented below share a single source sample, sequenced in a study of blood T cell repertoires in COVID-19. Here immunoSEQ multiplex PCR was the method, and the copy in TCRdb shows in-frame clones only, minus some. The repertoire holds about 240,000 clones, with around four fifths as singletons. Sequenced input: PBMCs or T cells enriched from blood (not recorded which). The receptors stem from a woman in her forties who had been exposed to COVID-19.

This sequence joins TRBV28 and TRBJ1-6; D may be TRBD1 (5 bases). From germline, CDR1 is MDHEN and CDR2 SYDVKM. CDR3 length: 15 amino acids. V shed 3 bases and J shed 9 bases, with 15 bases lying between them. This CDR3 reads CASSFQGSFSSPLHF. In nucleotides, the CDR3 is TGTGCCAGCAGTTTTCAGGGAAGTTTTAGTTCACCCCTCCACTTT.

The rearrangement joins TRBV7-2 to TRBJ1-1; perhaps TRBD1 as D (6 bases). The germline V gene has CDR1 SGHTA and CDR2 FQGNSA. The CDR3 is made up of 13 amino acids. The V and J ends lost 5 bases and 5 bases respectively, with 12 bases between them. The CDR3 sequence: CASSLTQGTEAFF. CDR3 nucleotides: TGTGCCAGCAGCCTAACACAGGGTACTGAAGCTTTCTTT.

This clone is a singleton in its sample. The chain has TRBV5-1 and TRBJ1-5; TRBD1 is a possible D gene (6 bases). Germline V gene lookup returns CDR1 SGHRS and CDR2 YFSETQ. V shed 4 bases and J shed 6 bases, with 17 bases lying between them. The CDR3 has 15 residues. Here the CDR3 DNA reads TGCGCCAGCAGCCTCCAGCCAGGGGAGGGTCAGCCCCAGCATTTT. The encoded protein is CASSLQPGEGQPQHF.

This clone occurred once. The genes are TRBV28 and TRBJ2-1, with 12 bases identical to TRBD2. V was clipped by 6 bases and J by 5 bases; unmatched bases: 8. In germline, CDR1 is MDHEN, CDR2 SYDVKM. The length of the CDR3 is 16 residues. The CDR3 loop is CASSTRLAGVNNEQFF. For the CDR3, the DNA is TGTGCCAGCAGCACCCGACTAGCGGGGGTTAACAATGAGCAGTTCTTC. Variable domain in full (rest from reference TRBV28 and TRBJ2-1): DVKVTQSSRYLVKRTGEKVFLECVQDMDHENMFWYRQDPGLGLRLIYFSYDVKMKEKGDIPEGYSVSREKKERFSLILESASTNQTSMYLCASSTRLAGVNNEQFFGPGTRLTVL.

As concerns this clone: This same CDR3 is encoded by further DNA sequences in the sample. The chain joins TRBV5-1 to TRBJ1-1; D remains ambiguous. There are 13 residues in the CDR3. V lost 0 bases to trimming and J lost 4 bases, with 7 bases between them. CDR1 and CDR2 (germline): SGHRS, YFSETQ. The CDR3 bases are TGCGCCAGCAGCTTGGCGGGGAGCACTGAAGCTTTCTTT. Translating gives CASSLAGSTEAFF.

The gene calls are TRBV2 and TRBJ2-4; 8 bases map to TRBD1. The CDR3 loop spans 15 amino acids. The germline gives CDR1 SNHLY, CDR2 FYNNEI. The V segment lost 6 bases and the J segment 3 bases; nucleotides outside the gene matches: 7. The DNA for the CDR3 is TGTGCCAGCAGCCTCCAGGGGGCCGGCAAAAACATTCAGTACTTC. Encoded protein: CASSLQGAGKNIQYF.

This chain connects TRBV12-3 or TRBV12-4 to TRBJ1-6, with D unclear. This CDR3 comprises 13 residues. V lost 3 bases and J lost 7, with 7 bases in between. The CDR3 bases are TGTGCCAGCAGTTTGTCGACAAATTCACCCCTCCACTTT. Its protein product is CASSLSTNSPLHF.

This clone appeared many times. The identical CDR3 is also encoded by other nucleotide sequences in the sample. The chain recombines TRBV6-5 with TRBJ2-5, with 8 bases lining up with TRBD2. Germline CDR1 and CDR2: MNHEY and SVGAGI. V gave up 7 bases and J gave up 4 bases; unmatched junction bases: 2. This CDR3 has 12 amino acids. CDR3 sequence: CASIGGGETQYF. CDR3 sequence (DNA): TGTGCCAGCATCGGGGGGGGAGAGACCCAGTACTTC.

This clone was detected only once. V usage is TRBV19 and J usage is TRBJ1-2; possible D gene TRBD1, 6 bases. Trimming took 3 bases from V and 8 from J, leaving 13 bases between them. Germline CDR1 LNHDA, CDR2 SQIVND (reference sequence). This CDR3 has 13 amino acids. The CDR3 region is CASSIRGAQGYTF. CDR3 coding DNA: TGTGCCAGTAGTATCCGGGGGGCGCAGGGCTACACCTTC.

The gene calls are TRBV4-1 and TRBJ2-6; D ambiguous. Germline lookup yields CDR1 MGHRA and CDR2 YSYEKL. Trimming removed 0 bases from V and 0 bases from J, with 15 bases in between. The CDR3 is 19 residues long. Here the CDR3 reads CASSQDHGGSYSGANVLTF. The CDR3 DNA follows: TGCGCCAGCAGCCAAGATCACGGCGGAAGCTACTCTGGGGCCAACGTCCTGACTTTC.

The V gene is TRBV20-1, the J gene TRBJ1-2; 11 bases fit TRBD1. The V gene end was trimmed by 3 bases and the J gene end by 6 bases; junction bases not matched to a gene: 3. The CDR3 totals 13 residues. Germline CDR1 is DFQATT and CDR2 is SNEGSKA (reference sequence). The CDR3 loop is CSASGTGGHGYTF. In nucleotides, the CDR3 is TGCAGTGCTAGTGGGACAGGGGGGCATGGCTACACCTTC.

V is TRBV28 and J is TRBJ2-1, with D possibly being TRBD2 (6 bases). The CDR3 has 15 residues. Per the germline V gene, CDR1 is MDHEN and CDR2 is SYDVKM. V was trimmed by 6 bases and J by 6 bases, leaving 18 bases between them. The DNA for the CDR3 is TGTGCCAGCAGCGCCGGGGGACTTCAAGCCAATGAGCAGTTCTTC. It encodes CASSAGGLQANEQFF.

Comment on this clone: Compared with germline, one end of the junction differs, possibly owing to a read error. The V and J genes are TRBV6-1 and TRBJ1-4; D is perhaps TRBD1 (6 bases). Germline values: CDR1 MNHNS, CDR2 SASEGT. This CDR3 has 14 residues. CDR3: CASREGGRDEKLFF. CDR3 nucleotides: TGTGCCAGCAGGGAAGGGGGGCGCGATGAAAAACTGTTTTTT.

The chain couples TRBV27 to TRBJ1-6; 9 nucleotides align to TRBD1. CDR1 and CDR2 from the germline V gene are MNHEY and SMNVEV (reference sequence). This CDR3 is built from 15 residues. J gave up 10 bases and V 7 bases, and 11 bases lay outside the gene matches. The CDR3 bases are TGTGCCAGCACCCTCATGACAGGGGGTGAGTCACCCCTCCACTTT. This translates into CASTLMTGGESPLHF.

J is TRBJ1-2 and V is TRBV30; D might be TRBD1 (6 bases). The germline CDR1 and CDR2 sequences are GTSNPN and SVGIG (reference sequence). The CDR3 spans 13 residues. Between the trimmed V and J ends, which lost 1 base and 7 bases, there was a span of 13 bases. The CDR3 DNA reads TGTGCCTGGAGTGGAGGCAGGGGAATTGGCTACACCTTC. This gives the protein CAWSGGRGIGYTF.

The rearrangement links TRBV3-1 (or the pseudogene TRBV3-2) to TRBJ1-1; TRBD1 matches 10 bases. With 4 bases clipped from V and 4 bases from J, the junction kept 3 bases outside the gene matches. Per germline, CDR1 LGHDT and CDR2 YNNKEL (reference sequence). The CDR3 is 14 amino acids. The CDR3 DNA reads TGTGCCAGCAGCCCAAGGACAGGGGGCACTGAAGCTTTCTTT. This encodes CASSPRTGGTEAFF.

The chain has TRBV7-3 and TRBJ1-5, with D perhaps matching TRBD1 (5 bases). Germline loops: CDR1 SGHTA, CDR2 FQGTGA. The CDR3 is 13 amino acids. Deletions cut 5 bases from V and 5 bases from J, with 10 bases between. The CDR3 sequence: CASSPQVDQPQHF. The CDR3 region has the DNA TGTGCCAGCAGCCCACAGGTGGATCAGCCCCAGCATTTT.

The chain uses TRBV12-5 and TRBJ1-5, with D hard to call. V was shortened by 2 bases and J by 7 bases, with 9 bases between the two germline ends. The germline gives CDR1 LGHNT, CDR2 FRNRAP. The CDR3 consists of 13 residues. CDR3 in amino acids: CASGLSQVQPQHF. In DNA, the CDR3 is TGTGCTAGTGGTTTGAGTCAGGTGCAGCCCCAGCATTTT.